This T cell receptor (beta chain) was retrieved from a study of T cells expressing NK-cell markers. Comment on this clonotype: The target antigen is unknown.

This CDR3 contains 15 residues. Germline CDR1 and CDR2: SGHNT and YYREEE (reference sequence). TCRdb re-called the 5' RACE reads; every CDR3 protein appears as one record, without DNA. The listing contains roughly 380,000 distinct CDR3 sequences. Whole-study findings and limits: Specificity for HCMV among expanded NKG2C+ T cell clones was not established. In roughly six donors, dominant NKG2C+ clonotypes were about 1.0-7.0% of CD8+ T cells.

This receptor was obtained from a man aged 18-70 years in good health. V is TRBV5-4 and J is TRBJ2-2; the TCRdb D gene call, TRBD1, has no DNA to confirm it. Sequencing used blood T cells: a sorted CD56 or NKG2C T cell subset, CD4+ or CD8+ T cells, or bulk PBMC T cells (not recorded which). This chain's CDR3 is CASSRGQRDAGELFF.